Sequencing of this T cell receptor (beta chain) was carried out in a study of T cell responses to AZD1222 COVID-19 vaccine. General observations from the study: After two AZD1222 doses, spike-specific TCR breadth and depth rose versus day 0. In a largely white British group with more females than males, clonal diversity was possibly underestimated.

Assay: immunoSEQ multiplex PCR; the TCRdb copy retains only in-frame clones and omits some. This table has 120,000 or so clones, roughly 88% appearing once. Per germline, CDR1 MNHEY and CDR2 SMNVEV (reference sequence). V was shortened by 6 bases and J by 12 bases, with 18 bases between the two germline ends. This CDR3 has 13 amino acids. As regards this clone: Its antigen remains unknown.

This receptor was identified in an adult in good health. V gene TRBV27 combines with J gene TRBJ2-1; D perhaps matches TRBD2 (6 bases). The material was peripheral blood, obtained on day 0 of AZD1222 vaccination. The CDR3 loop reads CASRLTSLTWQFF. CDR3 coding DNA: TGTGCCAGCAGGCTAACTAGCTTGACGTGGCAGTTCTTC.